This T cell receptor (beta chain) was found in a study of regulatory T cells in long-lasting Graves disease. The authors built TCR beta libraries using iRepertoire HTBI primers and Arm-PCR of CDR3 regions. MiXCR was run by TCRdb on the multiplex PCR reads, yielding one entry per CDR3 protein. This table has 400,000 to 550,000 distinct CDR3 sequences, 16% appearing once. Whole-study results and caveats: Analyses excluded thyroid tissue, covering peripheral blood alone.

Time point meaning: newly diagnosed GD, antithyroid drugs for less than 3 months. Extracted RNA from PBMCs served as the source of the TCR library. This clonotype was found many times. What it binds is unknown. Germline values: CDR1 DFQATT, CDR2 SNEGSKA (reference sequence). This CDR3 comprises 13 residues. With V trimmed by 6 bases and J by 11 bases, 13 bases remained unmatched. The data also belong to a second study, concerning T cells in Graves' hyperthyroidism and ophthalmopathy. That paper notes: Primed by the HTBI set, a first-round RT-PCR was run on the TCR CDR3. Blood held most thyroid clonotypes expanded above 0.001 frequency. Classification by a 13 V-J model distinguished ophthalmopathy from stable hyperthyroidism.

This receptor was obtained from a woman aged 30 to 39 with Graves disease. This chain joins TRBV20-1 and TRBJ2-3, with 8 bases identical to TRBD1. Specimen: peripheral blood mononuclear cells (PBMCs), collected at new diagnosis, from a patient treated with antithyroid drugs. The CDR3 DNA reads as TGCAGTGCCGAAGGACAGGGTAGAACGTTGCAGTATTTT. Its protein is CSAEGQGRTLQYF.